This TCR beta chain was found in a study of blood T cell repertoires in COVID-19. Participants came from roughly 25 US areas, aged roughly 18 to 89 years. Participants had their cohort set by participant-reported clinical history. Within the 2 weeks before study entry, each person in the exposed group met a COVID-19 case. The CDR3 is 15 amino acids. J lost 0 bases, V lost 2 bases, and 2 bases had no gene match. Germline CDR1 reads SGHRS; CDR2 reads YFSETQ. Original processing methods: Reference gene primer amplification in the assay estimated nucleated cell counts. This table comes from immunoSEQ multiplex PCR, and its TCRdb copy is limited to in-frame clones, with some not included. Clone size and the V and J calls come from that table; the DNA yielded D and trimming. The profile shows around 170,000 clones, approximately 80% of them singletons.

This sequence originates from a man in his fifties or sixties who had been exposed to COVID-19. The source material was PBMCs or T cells enriched from blood (not recorded which). The genes are TRBV5-1 and TRBJ2-3; 8 bases match TRBD2. CDR3 sequence reads: CASSFLAGSTDTQYF. CDR3 bases: TGCGCCAGCAGCTTTCTAGCGGGTAGCACAGATACGCAGTATTTT.